This T cell receptor (beta chain) came from a study of CD8+CD57+ T cells in acquired aplastic anemia listed by TCRdb under 2018. Background for the entire study: On average, sorted CD4+ and CD8+ cells yielded about 3 ug of extracted DNA, with a range of about 0.19 to 30 ug. CD8+CD57+ expansion was defined as a frequency above the mean frequency observed in healthy subjects.

The patients picked for sequencing were ones in whom flow cytometry had shown an expansion of CD8+CD57+ cells. All patients had severe acquired aplastic anemia diagnosed by International Study of Aplastic Anemia and Agranulocytosis and Camitta criteria. No patient had received any therapy when blood was sampled. In this study, sorted CD4+ and CD8+ T cells from the blood of healthy subjects and of severe aplastic anemia patients had their TCR repertoires deep-sequenced. Patients were enrolled in the USA under clinicaltrials.gov protocols 00001620, 01623167, 00001397, 00071045, 00081523 and 00961064. Ficoll-Paque density gradient centrifugation was used to isolate peripheral blood mononuclear cells. Before DNA extraction, CD4+ and CD8+ T cells were sorted by FACS or by magnetic beads. Study-wide findings and limitations: Fewer than 35 CD8+ CDR3 sequences were found to be shared between patients and controls, but these sequences appeared to be highly expressed in patients and within the immunodominant clones of the patients. CD8+ Simpson's diversity did not differ significantly between patients and healthy controls (P=0.060).

Profiling of TCR beta VDJ combinations and CDR3 sequences used genomic DNA as the template. An Illumina HiSeq 2000 was the platform used for TCR repertoire sequencing. The authors processed their data as follows. Repertoire assessment relied on Simpson's diversity index, CDR3 size and DJ length profiles, and TRBV/TRBJ rearrangement plots. The most abundant DNA sequence in the deep sequencing data was defined as the immunodominant clone. CDR3 amino acid sequences were screened for sharing across subjects and compared with published repertoires and the VDJdb database. TCRdb reworked the public reads: Q25 trimming with fastp, MiXCR clone assembly, productive beta chains retained. Identical CDR3 proteins give one entry, which carries the most common genes and DNA. These V and J calls rely on TCRdb rather than the paper's analysis. This sample comprises just over 450,000 distinct CDR3 sequences, 25% to 40% of them detected only once. The ten top clones hold 0.75% to 0.95% of the sample.

This clonotype appeared a few times. Its antigen specificity is not known. Base qualities are not recorded, but no much larger clone differs from it by a single base. Clipping removes 4 bases from V and 10 bases from J, with 10 as the unmatched junction base count. The germline V gene specifies SQVTM as CDR1 and ANQGSEA as CDR2. From its cysteine to its phenylalanine, the CDR3 spans 13 amino acids. Left in the record is the CDR3 DNA by itself, 39 bases read in frame from the first base. Sequencing was done on a sample of sorted CD4+, CD8+, or CD8+CD57+ T cells (not recorded which) from PBMCs. The receptor's source is a human donor with aplastic anemia. The V gene is TRBV29-1 and the J gene is TRBJ1-2, with 9 bases aligning to TRBD1. The bases read TGCAGCGTTGTTGGGACAGGGTCTCCTGACTACACCTTC. Its coded protein is CSVVGTGSPDYTF.